This T cell receptor (beta chain) was recovered during a study of metastatic and nonmetastatic thyroid tumors. Overall study context: Blood and tumor or nodule tissue repertoires from malignant and benign thyroid patients were compared.

V was clipped by 2 bases and J by 1 base, with 5 bases between them. The CDR3 loop spans 14 amino acids. This clone was counted at least ten times. Its antigen remains unknown. Each patient came to thyroid surgery without any prior treatment (of any kind). In the source study's methods: Differences in CDR3 between clinicopathological groups were drawn on to build a classifier intended to discriminate distant-metastatic papillary thyroid cancer patients. MiXCR re-clonotyped the PCR reads for TCRdb. These V and J calls originate from TCRdb's pipeline instead of the authors' own analysis. The repertoire holds 45,000 to 65,000 clones, with approximately 22% as singletons. Study findings and constraints: Patients with malignant thyroid tumors reportedly had significantly higher TCR beta diversity than those with benign nodules, in blood and tumor.

Sequenced: blood. V usage is TRBV12-3 or TRBV12-4 and J usage is TRBJ2-2; D remains unclear. This TCR came from a female donor with papillary thyroid cancer or a benign thyroid nodule (not recorded which). Some clones in this sample may be carry-over from other donors' samples. The CDR3 spells CASSLTVNTGELFF. For the CDR3, the DNA is TGTGCCAGCAGTTTAACGGTGAACACCGGGGAGCTGTTTTTT.